This T cell receptor (beta chain) was profiled in a study of T cell clones after liver transplantation. The CDR3 totals 16 residues. Germline CDR1 and CDR2: SGHKS and YYEKEE (reference sequence). V was clipped by 5 bases and J by 6 bases; unmatched bases: 13. The repertoire was sequenced with immunoSEQ multiplex PCR; TCRdb's copy has only in-frame clones and lacks some. The sample yields some 50,000 clones, about 70% seen once. The chain joins TRBV5-5 to TRBJ2-3; 9 bases match TRBD1. This specimen consisted of CD4+ T cells from blood, obtained at the 22-month timepoint. The TCR originated in a human patient who received a liver transplant. Some of these T cells may belong to the graft donor. In nucleotides, the CDR3 is TGTGCCAGCAGGATAGGGTCGACAGGGGGAAGGGATACGCAGTATTTT. This sequence encodes CASRIGSTGGRDTQYF.